The next 8 T cell receptor beta chains were all read from a single sample in a study of T cells in Graves' hyperthyroidism and ophthalmopathy. Amplified TCR beta CDR3 regions derived from RNA transcripts. Primed by the HTBI set, a first-round RT-PCR was run on the TCR CDR3. A single record per CDR3 protein comes from TCRdb applying MiXCR to the multiplex PCR reads. The sample has 550,000 to 800,000 distinct CDR3 sequences, around 15% seen once; the top ten hold around a sixth. Material for sequencing was blood. These receptors were collected from a man over 45 with Graves' hyperthyroidism.

This chain uses TRBV4-3 with TRBJ2-1, with D unresolved. Per the germline V gene, CDR1 is LGHNA and CDR2 is YSLEER. This CDR3 has 18 amino acids. V was shortened by 0 bases and J by 0 bases, with 15 bases between the two germline ends. The CDR3, as DNA: TGCGCCAGCAGCCAAGATCTGGTCGCGGCCAGCTCCTACAATGAGCAGTTCTTC. This gives the protein CASSQDLVAASSYNEQFF.

This chain links TRBV27 with TRBJ1-4; the match to TRBD1 covers 7 bases. CDR3 length: 16 residues. In germline, CDR1 is MNHEY, CDR2 SMNVEV (reference sequence). The V segment lost 5 bases and the J segment 3 bases; nucleotides outside the gene matches: 9. CDR3 coding DNA: TGTGCCAGCAGTCCAATACCGACAGGGTCTAATGAAAAACTGTTTTTT. Its translation is CASSPIPTGSNEKLFF.

The table lists this clonotype with many counts. The chain recombines TRBV6-2 or TRBV6-3 with TRBJ2-3; D gene ambiguous. V was shortened by 2 bases and J by 2 bases, with 14 bases between the two germline ends. Germline loops: CDR1 MNHEY, CDR2 SVGEGT. This CDR3 comprises 16 residues. The CDR3 DNA is TGTGCCAGCAGTTACCCTCAAGTGGGCCTCACAGATACGCAGTATTTT. This encodes CASSYPQVGLTDTQYF.

This clonotype was counted a few times. J is TRBJ1-1 and V is TRBV29-1, with D tentatively TRBD1 (5 bases). V was cut by 8 bases and J by 2 bases, with 15 bases left in between. CDR1 and CDR2 from the germline V gene are SQVTM and ANQGSEA. The CDR3 is 13 amino acids. In DNA, the CDR3 is TGCAGCATAAGTCCCCAGGGAAACACTGAAGCTTTCTTT. Encoded protein: CSISPQGNTEAFF.

This clonotype was picked up many times. CDR3 region: CASSFGGTENIQYF. The CDR3 coding sequence is TGTGCCAGCAGTTTTGGGGGGACAGAAAACATTCAGTACTTC. J is TRBJ2-4 and V is TRBV28; weak D call: TRBD1 (7 bases). There are 14 residues in the CDR3. Trimming removed 3 bases from V and 5 bases from J, with 11 bases in between. CDR1 is MDHEN and CDR2 is SYDVKM in the germline V gene.

The rearrangement uses TRBV29-1 and TRBJ1-5; the match to TRBD1 covers 8 bases. The CDR3 length is 13 residues. With V trimmed by 4 bases and J by 4 bases, 3 bases remained unmatched. Germline-derived CDR1 and CDR2 are SQVTM and ANQGSEA. The DNA for the CDR3 is TGCAGCGTTGGGGACAGGTCAAATCAGCCCCAGCATTTT. As protein: CSVGDRSNQPQHF.

Many counts were recorded for this clonotype. The chain recombines TRBV6-1 with TRBJ2-7; D gene unclear. Germline values: CDR1 MNHNS, CDR2 SASEGT. The V end was cut by 5 bases, the J end by 3 bases, with 14 bases between. The CDR3 runs 14 residues. CDR3 sequence (DNA): TGTGCCAGCAGTACCCCTTATAAATACTACGAGCAGTACTTC. This codes for CASSTPYKYYEQYF.

This clonotype showed up many times. The chain recombines TRBV27 with TRBJ2-3, with 12 positions matching TRBD2. J was trimmed by 0 bases and V by 1 base; bases with no gene match: 2. CDR3 size: 17 residues. Germline V gene lookup returns CDR1 MNHEY and CDR2 SMNVEV (reference sequence). The DNA of the CDR3 is TGTGCCAGCAGTTTATACGGGACTAGCGGGAGCACAGATACGCAGTATTTT. Amino acids: CASSLYGTSGSTDTQYF.